The 15 T cell receptor beta chains presented below share a single source sample, sequenced in a study of beta chain features in type 1 diabetes. Study-level findings and limits: Shortening of TCRB CDR3s, moderate but significant, appeared in all four CD4+ subsets of Type 1 diabetes patients.

No antigen is known for these receptors. Investigators reverse transcribed all isolated RNA, so they sequenced expressed TCRB transcripts. Repertoires were generated with immunoSEQ multiplex PCR, while TCRdb's copy carries only in-frame clones and drops some. The top ten clones hold less than 0.025% of a sample with approximately 730,000 clones, about an eighth of them seen once. Material for sequencing was naive CD4+ T cells from blood. The receptors stem from a man younger than 35 with type 1 diabetes.

The rearrangement links TRBV6-1 to TRBJ1-6; D is uncertain. V was shortened by 8 bases and J by 2 bases, with 7 bases between the two germline ends. Germline CDR1 is MNHNS and CDR2 is SASEGT. The CDR3 sequence is 13 residues long. The CDR3, as DNA: TGTGCCAGCCGGGATCCCTATAATTCACCCCTCCACTTT. Amino acid sequence: CASRDPYNSPLHF.

In its sample, this clone was seen a few times. This same CDR3 is encoded by further DNA sequences in the sample. The rearrangement uses TRBV5-1 and TRBJ1-1, with D perhaps TRBD1 (5 bases). This CDR3 spans 14 amino acids. Trimming removed 0 bases at V and 1 base at J, with 7 bases between. The V gene's germline CDR1 is SGHRS and CDR2 YFSETQ. The CDR3 region has the DNA TGCGCCAGCAGCTTGGTCGGGGGGAACACTGAAGCTTTCTTT. This translates into CASSLVGGNTEAFF.

The rearrangement joins TRBV25-1 to TRBJ2-7; TRBD1 matches 7 bases. This CDR3 has 12 amino acids. Germline-derived CDR1 and CDR2 are MGHDK and SYGVNS. V trimming: 9 bases; J trimming: 6 bases; junction bases outside the gene matches: 8. CDR3 residues: CASRDRVGEQYF. CDR3 DNA: TGTGCCAGTAGAGACAGGGTAGGCGAGCAGTACTTC.

V and J are TRBV7-9 and TRBJ1-5; no definite D call. Germline V gene lookup returns CDR1 SEHNR and CDR2 FQNEAQ (reference sequence). The CDR3 totals 13 residues. Trimming removed 9 bases from V and 4 bases from J, with 13 bases in between. The CDR3 nucleotides are TGTGCCAGTACCCGGGGTGATAATCAGCCCCAGCATTTT. Translated: CASTRGDNQPQHF.

This clone was seen a handful of times. V and J are TRBV6-6 and TRBJ2-2; perhaps D is TRBD1 or TRBD2 (6 bases each). CDR1 is MNHNY and CDR2 is SVGAGI in the germline V gene (reference sequence). The CDR3 loop spans 12 amino acids. V lost 5 bases to trimming and J lost 7 bases, with 8 bases between them. CDR3 DNA: TGTGCCAGCAGTGGAGGGGGCGGGGAGCTGTTTTTT. Residues: CASSGGGGELFF.

This chain uses TRBV6-1 with TRBJ2-7; D assignment may be TRBD1 or TRBD2 (5 bases each). The CDR3 is 14 amino acids. CDR1 is MNHNS and CDR2 is SASEGT in the germline V gene. Trimming took off 2 bases at V and 4 bases at J, with 12 bases between the two ends. This CDR3 is CASSEQGEVYEQYF. CDR3 DNA sequence: TGTGCCAGCAGTGAACAGGGAGAAGTGTACGAGCAGTACTTC.

This clone was counted only a few times. J is TRBJ2-7 and V is TRBV23-1; a weak D match, TRBD2 (7 bases). TRBV23-1 carries the ORF label, with uncertain function. CDR3 length: 17 residues. Trimming stripped 3 bases from V and 6 bases from J, with 24 bases between. DNA for the CDR3: TGCGCCAGCAGTCACCCGGGGGGCCCGGACGCGGAAGGCGAGCAGTACTTC. Translating it yields CASSHPGGPDAEGEQYF.

Only a few counts were recorded for this clone. The chain has TRBV14 and TRBJ2-5; TRBD2 might be the D (6 bases). Germline CDR1 is SGHDN and CDR2 is FVKESK. The CDR3 totals 14 residues. V lost 6 bases and J lost 5, with 16 bases in between. CDR3 nucleotides: TGTGCCAGCAGAGGTCGGGGGTTGAAGGAGACCCAGTACTTC. Residues: CASRGRGLKETQYF. The full variable domain, in which reference TRBV14 and TRBJ2-5 provide the parts outside the CDR3, is EAGVTQFPSHSVIEKGQTVTLRCDPISGHDNLYWYRRVMGKEIKFLLHFVKESKQDESGMPNNRFLAERTGGTYSTLKVQPAELEDSGVYFCASRGRGLKETQYFGPGTRLLVL.

CDR3 amino acids: CASSRGLAGADTQYF. CDR3 coding DNA: TGTGCCAGCAGCAGGGGACTAGCGGGGGCAGATACGCAGTATTTT. V gene TRBV7-2 combines with J gene TRBJ2-3; the match to TRBD2 covers 14 bases. CDR1 is SGHTA and CDR2 is FQGNSA in the germline V gene. The J segment lost 4 bases and the V segment lost 5 bases, leaving 2 bases of the junction unmatched. The CDR3 consists of 15 residues.

In this sample, this clone turned up a few times. V is TRBV15 and J is TRBJ2-1, with 11 bases identical to TRBD2. Germline V gene data show CDR1 as LNHNV and CDR2 as YYDKDF (reference sequence). The CDR3 spans 16 residues. The ends lost 0 bases at V and 5 bases at J; junction bases unmatched: 3. The CDR3 reads CATSREFSGGDNEQFF. CDR3 DNA sequence: TGTGCCACCAGCAGAGAATTTAGCGGGGGGGACAATGAGCAGTTCTTC.

The rearrangement links TRBV2 to TRBJ1-1; D possibly corresponds to TRBD1 (5 bases). Germline V gene lookup returns CDR1 SNHLY and CDR2 FYNNEI. CDR3 length: 15 amino acids. Trimming took 2 bases from V and 3 from J, leaving 13 bases between them. The chain's CDR3 is CASSERLPRDTEAFF. The CDR3 DNA follows: TGTGCCAGCAGTGAAAGGCTCCCCAGGGACACTGAAGCTTTCTTT.

The chain recombines TRBV5-4 with TRBJ2-1, with D unclear. Germline V gene lookup returns CDR1 SGHNT and CDR2 YYREEE (reference sequence). This CDR3 spans 11 amino acids. V gave up 2 bases and J gave up 10 bases, with 7 bases separating them. CDR3 nucleotides: TGTGCCAGCAGCTTCATCGGGGAGCAGTTCTTC. Protein sequence: CASSFIGEQFF. The full variable domain, completed using reference TRBV5-4 and TRBJ2-1, is ETGVTQSPTHLIKTRGQQVTLRCSSQSGHNTVSWYQQALGQGPQFIFQYYREEENGRGNFPPRFSGLQFPNYSSELNVNALELDDSALYLCASSFIGEQFFGPGTRLTVL.

This clone has a handful of counts. CDR3 DNA: TGTGCCAGCAGCTTCCGCGGACAGGAATCCACAGATACGCAGTATTTT. It specifies CASSFRGQESTDTQYF. The rearrangement uses TRBV11-3 and TRBJ2-3, with 7 bases matching TRBD1. Germline-derived CDR1 and CDR2 are SGHNT and YENEEA. The junction had 8 bases not matched to a gene; V was cut back by 3 bases and J by 2 bases. This CDR3 is 16 amino acids long.

This clone was found a few times. The J gene is TRBJ2-2, the V gene TRBV5-1; D gene ambiguous. This CDR3 has 13 amino acids. Trimming removed 3 bases from V and 6 bases from J, with 9 bases in between. Germline CDR1 and CDR2: SGHRS and YFSETQ. The DNA for the CDR3 is TGCGCCAGCAGCTCCGACGGGCCCGGGGAGCTGTTTTTT. Translating it yields CASSSDGPGELFF.

This clone has more than one count but fewer than ten. J is TRBJ2-7 and V is TRBV4-1; D is perhaps TRBD1 (6 bases). V was cut by 4 bases and J by 2 bases, with 12 bases left in between. The CDR3 loop spans 14 amino acids. Germline V gene sequence: CDR1 MGHRA, CDR2 YSYEKL. CDR3 coding DNA: TGCGCCAGCAGCCTTGGGGCAGGGGCCTACGAGCAGTACTTC. As protein: CASSLGAGAYEQYF.